This T cell receptor (beta chain) was found in a study of cytomegalovirus exposure and HLA in healthy donors. Trimming cost V 1 base and J 5 bases, with 15 bases left between them. This CDR3 region has 15 residues. Germline loops: CDR1 SEHNR, CDR2 FQNEAQ (reference sequence). The PCR contained 60 Vbeta and 13 Jbeta primers. The table came from immunoSEQ multiplex PCR; TCRdb's copy has only in-frame clones and leaves some out. The sample records around 100,000 clones, just under 75% being singletons. The rearrangement joins TRBV7-9 to TRBJ2-7; D is possibly TRBD1 (5 bases). This clonotype originated in a man between 45 and 60 years old in good health and CMV-seropositive. The sequencing sample was made of PBMCs. CDR3: CASSLGAQGSNEQYF. CDR3 sequence (DNA): TGTGCCAGCAGCTTAGGGGCTCAGGGAAGCAACGAGCAGTACTTC.